This T cell receptor beta chain is from a study of OX40 agonist ivuxolimab in advanced cancers. In terms of the full investigation: Ivuxolimab was a fully human IgG2 agonistic monoclonal antibody targeting the costimulatory receptor OX40 (CD134). The paper reports the monotherapy dose-escalation portion (N of about 51 patients) of the phase I ivuxolimab trial. Peripheral TCRbeta sequencing was intended to test whether TCR sequence diversity was altered and clonal T-cell expansion was caused by ivuxolimab. Intravenous ivuxolimab was administered to patients every 2 weeks at six dose levels: 0.01, 0.1, 0.3, 1.5, 3 and 10 mg/kg. Prior anti-PD-1, anti-PD-L1 or anti-CTLA-4 therapy was permitted, and less than 45% of dose-escalation patients had received checkpoint inhibitors. The dose-escalation cohort was 80% to 90% male with a mean age of about 54 years, ranging from roughly 23 to 80. Partial responses were achieved by three dose-escalation patients, of whom one had hepatocellular carcinoma and two had cutaneous melanoma. Of the approximately 54 patients in dose escalation, around 20 had hepatocellular carcinoma, about 15 had melanoma, 9 had renal cell carcinoma and 9 had head and neck cancer. General study outcomes and caveats: After ivuxolimab, expanded clones were on average more numerous among CD8+ T cells than among CD4+ T cells. In the 0.1-3.0 mg/kg groups, partial responders had among the lowest normalized peripheral clonal expansion, particularly in CD8+ T cells. The antigen specificity of the clonally expanded peripheral T cells was not determined. Low levels of normalized T-cell clonal expansion were also seen in some nonresponding patients. Clonal expansion of both CD4+ and CD8+ blood T cells was observed from baseline to week 6 at doses 0.1 to 3.0 mg/kg.

Genomic DNA was extracted from sorted cells for sequencing of the TCRbeta CDR3 region. TCRbeta CDR3 regions were sequenced using the immunoSEQ Assay. TCRdb stores this immuneACCESS table with in-frame sequences only. Part of the clones is absent; in the studies checked, under half of the shortfall reflects unresolved V genes, and no reason is known for the rest. A total of 9,500 to 15,000 clones appear in this sample, around 66% of them only once. The ten largest account for 10% to 15% of the sample. The trial excluded patients who had a history of autoimmune disease or were on systemic immunosuppression. In every dose cohort, peripheral blood was drawn for TCR sequencing at baseline, cycle 4 day 1, and cycle 7 day 1. The samples were taken from a phase I, first-in-human, multicenter, open-label dose-escalation trial of ivuxolimab. Adults with locally advanced or metastatic head and neck squamous cell, hepatocellular, melanoma or renal cell carcinoma were enrolled in the trial. Before TCR sequencing, CD4+ and CD8+ T cells were separately sorted from peripheral blood.

A remark on this clone: Its antigen target is currently unknown. Per-base quality was not reported, and no clone a single base away is much larger than it.

As encoded in the germline V gene (reference sequence), CDR1 is MNHNY while CDR2 is SVGAGI. From the cysteine up to the phenylalanine, the CDR3 has a length of 13 residues. Just CDR3 DNA is preserved here, 39 bases in frame from base 1. V and J are truncated by 0 bases and 9 bases respectively, leaving an intervening sequence of 9 bases. The chain couples TRBV6-6 to TRBJ2-1, with the D gene too uncertain to name. The sequencing used CD4+ or CD8+ T cells sorted from blood, collected in a trial of the OX40 agonist ivuxolimab. This TCR was recovered from an adult with an advanced solid tumor such as melanoma, head and neck, liver or kidney cancer. The DNA sequence is given as TGTGCCAGCAGTTACTCGTCGCGAGGTGAGCAGTTCTTC. Its amino acids are CASSYSSRGEQFF.